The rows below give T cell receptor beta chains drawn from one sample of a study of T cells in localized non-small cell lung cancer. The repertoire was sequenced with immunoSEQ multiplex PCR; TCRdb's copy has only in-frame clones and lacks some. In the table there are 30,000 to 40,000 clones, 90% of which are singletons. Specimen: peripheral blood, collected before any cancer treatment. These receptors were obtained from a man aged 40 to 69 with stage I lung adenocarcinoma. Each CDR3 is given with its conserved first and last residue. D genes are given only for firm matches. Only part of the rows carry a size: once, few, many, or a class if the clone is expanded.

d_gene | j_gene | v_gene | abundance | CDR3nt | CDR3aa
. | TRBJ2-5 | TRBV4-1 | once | TGCGCCAGCAGCCAAGATCTGGCCAGTCCTGAAGAGACCCAGTACTTC | CASSQDLASPEETQYF
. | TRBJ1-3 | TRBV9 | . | TGTGCCAGCAGCGCCGAGGAGTCTGGAAACACCATATATTTT | CASSAEESGNTIYF
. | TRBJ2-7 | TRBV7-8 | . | TGTGCCAGCAGCCAAACAGGGCTGAGCTCCTACGAGCAGTACTTC | CASSQTGLSSYEQYF
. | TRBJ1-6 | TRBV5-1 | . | TGCGCCAGCAGCTTGGAAGGGGTTTCACCCCTCCACTTT | CASSLEGVSPLHF
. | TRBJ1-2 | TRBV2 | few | TGTGCCAGCAGTGATGTCCTCTATGGCTACACCTTC | CASSDVLYGYTF
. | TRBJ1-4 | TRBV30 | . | TGTGCCTGGAGTTTCCCGGGCCAAGGGGTGTTTTTT | CAWSFPGQGVFF
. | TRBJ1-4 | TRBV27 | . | TGTGCCAGCAGTTTATCTCCGGCGGTTGCAACTAATGAAAAACTGTTTTTT | CASSLSPAVATNEKLFF
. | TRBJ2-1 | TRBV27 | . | TGTGCCAGCAAATACCGCCTAGGAGAGGGCTACAATGAGCAGTTCTTC | CASKYRLGEGYNEQFF
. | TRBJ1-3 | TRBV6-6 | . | TGTGCCAGCAGTTACGGGGACTTCGTCCGGAACACCATATATTTT | CASSYGDFVRNTIYF
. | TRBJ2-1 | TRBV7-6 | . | TGTGCCAGCGGTAAACTTCCGGGACGTGAAGGGGGGTACTCCTACAATGAGCAGTTCTTC | CASGKLPGREGGYSYNEQFF
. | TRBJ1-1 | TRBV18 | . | TGTGCCAGCTCGCCAAATACAGGGAACACTGAAGCTTTCTTT | CASSPNTGNTEAFF
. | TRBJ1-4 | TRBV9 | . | TGTGCCAGCAGCCCCGGGGGGTTTACTAATGAAAAACTGTTTTTT | CASSPGGFTNEKLFF
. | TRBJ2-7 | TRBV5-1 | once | TGCGCCAGCAGCTCGGAGGGCAGGATGTACGAGCAGTACTTC | CASSSEGRMYEQYF
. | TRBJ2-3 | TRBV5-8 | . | TGTGCCAGCAGCCCCCTCCCGGGACTTCGCACAGATACGCAGTATTTT | CASSPLPGLRTDTQYF
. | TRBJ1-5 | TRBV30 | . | TGTGCCTGGAGTGTACAAGTCAATCAGCCCCAGCATTTT | CAWSVQVNQPQHF
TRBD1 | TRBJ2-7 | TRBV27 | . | TGTGCCAGCGCGGTCCGGACAGGGGGAATCTTACCCTACGAGCAGTACTTC | CASAVRTGGILPYEQYF
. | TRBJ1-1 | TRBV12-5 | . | TGTGCTAGTGGTGGAACAGCATTCGAAGCTTTCTTT | CASGGTAFEAFF
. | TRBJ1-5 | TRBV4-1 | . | TGCGCCAGCAGCCAGGTCGGGGTCCAGCCCCAGCATTTT | CASSQVGVQPQHF
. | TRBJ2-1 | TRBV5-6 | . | TGTGCCAGCAGCGACCGGGACAAGGATCACAATGAGCAGTTCTTC | CASSDRDKDHNEQFF
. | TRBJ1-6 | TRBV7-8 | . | TGTGCCAGCAGCTTGAATTCTGCTTCACCCCTCCACTTT | CASSLNSASPLHF
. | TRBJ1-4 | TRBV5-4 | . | TGTGCCAGCAGCTTGGTTCTCGGTGAAAAACTGTTTTTT | CASSLVLGEKLFF
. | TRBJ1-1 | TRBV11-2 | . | TGTGCCAGCAGCTTAGGGATCGACGGGGCTTTCTTT | CASSLGIDGAFF
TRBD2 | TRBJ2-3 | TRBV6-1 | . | TGTGCCAGCAGTGAAGTTTGGGGGGGGGCAGATACGCAGTATTTT | CASSEVWGGADTQYF
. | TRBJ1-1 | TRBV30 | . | TGTGCCTGGAGTGTTTTTGGGCAGGCAGACACTGAAGCTTTCTTT | CAWSVFGQADTEAFF
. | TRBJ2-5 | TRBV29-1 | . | TGCAGCGGGGGCGGCGGGTTGGGGACCCAGTACTTC | CSGGGGLGTQYF
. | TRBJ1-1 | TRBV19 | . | TGTGCCAGTAGCCCGAACTCGGGGCTTGAAGCTTTCTTT | CASSPNSGLEAFF
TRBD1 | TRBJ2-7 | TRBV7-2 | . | TGTGCCAGCAGCTCTATCAGGGGGTACGAGCAGTACTTC | CASSSIRGYEQYF
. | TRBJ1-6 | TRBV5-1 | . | TGCGCCAGCAGCTTGACAGGAGAGTCTTCACCCCTCCACTTT | CASSLTGESSPLHF